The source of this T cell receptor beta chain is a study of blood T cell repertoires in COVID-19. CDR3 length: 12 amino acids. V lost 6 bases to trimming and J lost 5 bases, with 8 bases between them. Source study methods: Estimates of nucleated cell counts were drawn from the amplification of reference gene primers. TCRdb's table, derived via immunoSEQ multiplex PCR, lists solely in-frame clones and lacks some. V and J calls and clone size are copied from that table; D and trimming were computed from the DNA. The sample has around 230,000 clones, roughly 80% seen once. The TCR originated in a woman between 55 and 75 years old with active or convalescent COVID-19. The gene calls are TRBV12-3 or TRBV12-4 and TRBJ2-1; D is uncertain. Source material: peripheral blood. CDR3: CASRSRDNEQFF. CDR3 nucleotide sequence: TGTGCCAGCAGATCCCGGGACAATGAGCAGTTCTTC.